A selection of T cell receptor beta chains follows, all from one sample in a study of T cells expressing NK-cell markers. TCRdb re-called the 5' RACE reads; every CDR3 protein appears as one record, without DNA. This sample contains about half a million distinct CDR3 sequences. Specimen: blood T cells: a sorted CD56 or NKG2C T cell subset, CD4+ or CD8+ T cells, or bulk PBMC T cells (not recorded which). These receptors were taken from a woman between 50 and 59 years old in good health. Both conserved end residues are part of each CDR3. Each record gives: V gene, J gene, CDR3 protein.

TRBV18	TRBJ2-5	CASSPPVGQNPREETQYF
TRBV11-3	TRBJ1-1	CASSRISGTLTNTEAFF
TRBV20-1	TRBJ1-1	CSAGHHRNTEAFF
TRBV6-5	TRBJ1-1	CASSYRPGSGTEAFF
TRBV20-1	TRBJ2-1	CSARISGSSARGQFF
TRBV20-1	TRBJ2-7	CSAGRDNSYEQYF
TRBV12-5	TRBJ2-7	CASAPGHPPYEQYF
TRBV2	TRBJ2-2	CASTDGPHTGELFF
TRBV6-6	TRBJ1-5	CASSLGMSGNQPQHF
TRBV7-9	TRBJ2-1	CALGGGLGNEQFF